This passage covers 27 T cell receptor beta chains from one sample sequenced in a study of OX40 agonist ivuxolimab in advanced cancers. TCRdb's table, derived via immunoSEQ multiplex PCR, lists solely in-frame clones and lacks some. The data show under 40,000 clones, about three quarters seen once. Source: CD4+ or CD8+ T cells sorted from blood, taken in a trial of the OX40 agonist ivuxolimab. The receptor set was obtained from an adult with an advanced solid tumor such as melanoma, head and neck, liver or kidney cancer.

V gene TRBV19 combines with J gene TRBJ2-4; 9 bases map to TRBD1. The CDR3 spans 15 residues. Germline assignment: CDR1 LNHDA and CDR2 SQIVND (reference sequence). With V trimmed by 5 bases and J by 7 bases, 9 bases remained unmatched. CDR3 in DNA: TGTGCCAGTAGTGTCTCCGGGACAGGGACGAACATTCAGTACTTC. This codes for CASSVSGTGTNIQYF. Filled out from reference TRBV19 and TRBJ2-4, the complete variable domain reads DGGITQSPKYLFRKEGQNVTLSCEQNLNHDAMYWYRQDPGQGLRLIYYSQIVNDFQKGDIAEGYSVSREKKESFPLTVTSAQKNPTAFYLCASSVSGTGTNIQYFGAGTRLSVL.

J is TRBJ1-6 and V is TRBV21-1; the table's D call TRBD1 went unverified against the DNA. TRBV21-1 is a recognized pseudogene. CDR3 length equals 20 residues. CDR3 nucleotide sequence: TGTGCCAGCAGCAAAGTGATACGGACAGGGGCCTCTCCGGGAAGGCCACCCCTCCACTTT. The encoded protein is CASSKVIRTGASPGRPPLHF.

This clone has just a few counts. J is TRBJ2-7 and V is TRBV7-8; 8 bases map to TRBD1. Germline V gene sequence: CDR1 SGHVS, CDR2 FQNEAQ. The V gene end was trimmed by 5 bases and the J gene end by 5 bases; junction bases not matched to a gene: 20. This CDR3 spans 18 amino acids. Here the CDR3 reads CASSPSPSAGGGTHEQYF. In DNA, the CDR3 is TGTGCCAGCAGCCCTTCTCCAAGTGCAGGGGGCGGAACCCACGAGCAGTACTTC.

The genes are TRBV11-1 and TRBJ1-6; TRBD1 matches at 7 bases. The CDR3 runs 15 residues. Trimming at V came to 4 bases and at J to 3 bases, leaving 3 bases not matched to a gene. CDR1 and CDR2 from the germline V gene are SGHAT and FQDESV (reference sequence). DNA for the CDR3: TGTGCCAGCAGCTCCCGGGACAGCTATAATTCACCCCTCCACTTT. Translated: CASSSRDSYNSPLHF. The variable domain in full, completed from reference TRBV11-1 and TRBJ1-6, reads EAEVAQSPRYKITEKSQAVAFWCDPISGHATLYWYRQILGQGPELLVQFQDESVVDDSQLPKDRFSAERLKGVDSTLKIQPAELGDSAMYLCASSSRDSYNSPLHFGNGTRLTVT.

The chain joins TRBV7-3 to TRBJ1-2; 7 bases match TRBD1. This CDR3 spans 14 amino acids. Germline-derived CDR1 and CDR2 are SGHTA and FQGTGA. The ends lost 0 bases at V and 8 bases at J; junction bases unmatched: 6. CDR3 residues: CASSLTPDRPGYTF. The CDR3 DNA sequence: TGTGCCAGCAGCTTAACCCCGGACAGGCCGGGCTACACCTTC.

The chain combines TRBV18 with TRBJ1-3; tentative D call: TRBD1 (6 bases). This CDR3 region has 16 residues. Per germline, CDR1 KGHSH and CDR2 LQKENI. The V end lost 4 bases, the J end lost 0 bases, and 13 bases lay between the germline ends. CDR3 region: CASSLPTGRSGNTIYF. The CDR3 nucleotides are TGTGCCAGCTCACTTCCTACAGGGCGCTCTGGAAACACCATATATTTT. Full variable domain (remainder filled in from reference TRBV18 and TRBJ1-3): NAGVMQNPRHLVRRRGQEARLRCSPMKGHSHVYWYRQLPEEGLKFMVYLQKENIIDESGMPKERFSAEFPKEGPSILRIQQVVRGDSAAYFCASSLPTGRSGNTIYFGEGSWLTVV.

The V gene is TRBV7-3, the J gene TRBJ2-7; tentatively, D is TRBD1 (6 bases). Trimming took off 5 bases at V and 4 bases at J, with 9 bases between the two ends. Germline V lookup: CDR1 SGHTA, CDR2 FQGTGA. The CDR3 loop spans 12 amino acids. In nucleotides, the CDR3 is TGTGCCAGCAGCACCACAGGGTACGAGCAGTACTTC. Its translation: CASSTTGYEQYF. The variable domain in full, with the rest retrieved from reference TRBV7-3 and TRBJ2-7, is GAGVSQTPSNKVTEKGKYVELRCDPISGHTALYWYRQSLGQGPEFLIYFQGTGAADDSGLPNDRFFAVRPEGSVSTLKIQRTERGDSAVYLCASSTTGYEQYFGPGTRLTVT.

V is TRBV11-1 and J is TRBJ1-5; tentatively, D is TRBD1 (5 bases). The germline CDR1 and CDR2 sequences are SGHAT and FQDESV (reference sequence). Trimming stripped 1 base from V and 5 bases from J, with 21 bases between. The CDR3 loop spans 18 amino acids. CDR3 in amino acids: CASSLEGQGDDPDQPQHF. Written as DNA, the CDR3 is TGTGCCAGCAGCTTAGAAGGACAAGGGGACGACCCCGATCAGCCCCAGCATTTT.

The genes are TRBV2 and TRBJ2-3; D might be TRBD1 (6 bases). The germline gives CDR1 SNHLY, CDR2 FYNNEI. The V end lost 8 bases, the J end lost 0 bases, and 15 bases lay between the germline ends. The CDR3 loop spans 15 amino acids. The CDR3 spells CASSRQGKSTDTQYF. The CDR3 DNA is TGTGCCAGCTCCCGGCAGGGGAAAAGCACAGATACGCAGTATTTT.

The chain is built from TRBV19 and TRBJ1-1; no reliable D call. The CDR3 contains 13 residues. Germline V gene data show CDR1 as LNHDA and CDR2 as SQIVND (reference sequence). Between the trimmed V and J ends, which lost 2 bases and 3 bases, there was a span of 7 bases. CDR3 protein: CASSITPDTEAFF. Written as DNA, the CDR3 is TGTGCCAGTAGTATAACTCCGGACACTGAAGCTTTCTTT.

Concerning this clone: A junction end diverges from the germline sequence, so it may reflect a read error. The chain recombines TRBV7-7 with TRBJ2-5, with 11 bases fitting TRBD2. Germline loops: CDR1 SSHAT, CDR2 FNYEAQ (reference sequence). The CDR3 totals 14 residues. Here the CDR3 DNA reads TGTGCTAGCAGCCTAGCGGGAGGAGGGGAGACCCAGTACTTC. Its translation: CASSLAGGGETQYF.

The V and J genes are TRBV2 and TRBJ2-7; D possibly corresponds to TRBD2 (9 bases). From germline, CDR1 is SNHLY and CDR2 FYNNEI. The V gene lost 7 bases and the J gene lost 4 bases, with 23 bases spanning the gap. There are 16 residues in the CDR3. The CDR3 sequence is CASKGGGGQDYYEQYF. The CDR3, as DNA: TGTGCCAGCAAGGGCGGGGGGGGACAGGACTATTACGAGCAGTACTTC.

The rearrangement joins TRBV6-5 to TRBJ2-5; no clear D. Trimming stripped 2 bases from V and 1 base from J, with 8 bases between. The CDR3 consists of 14 residues. Looked up from germline, CDR1 is MNHEY and CDR2 is SVGAGI. The CDR3 bases are TGTGCCAGCAGTTACCGGGCAACCCAAGAGACCCAGTACTTC. Translated, it gives CASSYRATQETQYF.

The chain employs TRBV6-5 and TRBJ1-1, with TRBD1 matching over 7 bases. Trimming at V came to 5 bases and at J to 4 bases, leaving 10 bases not matched to a gene. CDR1 is MNHEY, CDR2 SVGAGI, per germline. The CDR3 runs to 15 residues. CDR3 region: CASSRRTGVGTEAFF. CDR3 DNA sequence: TGTGCCAGCAGTCGACGGACAGGTGTGGGCACTGAAGCTTTCTTT.

The chain combines TRBV5-6 with TRBJ2-5; tentative D call: TRBD2 (5 bases). CDR3 length equals 14 residues. V was clipped by 4 bases and J by 1 base, with 11 bases between them. From germline, CDR1 is SGHDT and CDR2 YYEEEE. The CDR3 coding sequence is TGTGCCAGCAGCCGCGGGTTCGGCCAAGAGACCCAGTACTTC. Its protein is CASSRGFGQETQYF.

A few counts support this clone. J is TRBJ2-7 and V is TRBV6-4, with D unresolved. V was trimmed by 4 bases and J by 0 bases, leaving 13 bases between them. There are 15 residues in the CDR3. Germline CDR1 MRHNA, CDR2 SNTAGT. CDR3 sequence reads: CASSGRLPGSYEQYF. CDR3 in DNA: TGTGCCAGCAGTGGGCGACTCCCAGGCTCCTACGAGCAGTACTTC.

The chain recombines TRBV14 with TRBJ2-2; 7 bases match TRBD2. CDR1 is SGHDN, CDR2 FVKESK, per germline. The CDR3 spans 14 residues. Losses at the gene ends were 4 bases for V and 4 bases for J; bases not matched to a gene: 3. CDR3 protein: CASSRGGTTGELFF. The CDR3, as DNA: TGTGCCAGCAGCCGGGGGGGGACCACCGGGGAGCTGTTTTTT.

The chain joins TRBV19 to TRBJ1-4; weak D call: TRBD1 (5 bases). CDR1 and CDR2 (germline): LNHDA, SQIVND (reference sequence). Deletions cut 4 bases from V and 11 bases from J, with 14 bases between. This CDR3 has 13 amino acids. CDR3 coding DNA: TGTGCCAGTAGTAAACGACAGATTACCAAACTGTTTTTT. It codes for CASSKRQITKLFF.

This chain uses TRBV5-1 with TRBJ2-5, with D perhaps TRBD1 or TRBD2 (5 bases each). This CDR3 is 15 amino acids long. With 0 bases removed from V and 5 bases from J, the gap between germline ends came to 14 bases. From germline, CDR1 is SGHRS and CDR2 YFSETQ. The CDR3 protein is CASSLGGADVETQYF. The CDR3 nucleotides are TGCGCCAGCAGCTTGGGAGGGGCGGACGTCGAGACCCAGTACTTC.

This rearrangement joins TRBV29-1 to TRBJ2-1, with D uncertain. The CDR3 has 13 residues. Germline V gene data show CDR1 as SQVTM and CDR2 as ANQGSEA. V lost 4 bases, J lost 3 bases, and 10 bases lay in between. Here the CDR3 DNA reads TGCAGCGTTGTAGGAGAGAACTACAATGAGCAGTTCTTC. Translation: CSVVGENYNEQFF.

The chain uses TRBV19 and TRBJ1-2, with D uncertain. The germline V gene has CDR1 LNHDA and CDR2 SQIVND (reference sequence). Trimming cost V 6 bases and J 0 bases, with 11 bases left between them. The CDR3 is made up of 14 amino acids. The CDR3 region has the DNA TGTGCCAGTAGCACGGCTTCAGCTAACTATGGCTACACCTTC. Its protein product is CASSTASANYGYTF.

This sequence joins TRBV7-9 and TRBJ2-2; 9 nucleotides match TRBD1. With 2 bases clipped from V and 4 bases from J, the junction kept 5 bases outside the gene matches. The V gene's germline CDR1 is SEHNR and CDR2 FQNEAQ (reference sequence). The CDR3 is made up of 16 amino acids. The CDR3 bases are TGTGCCAGCAGCTTAACACAGGGGGCTGGCACCGGGGAGCTGTTTTTT. Its translation: CASSLTQGAGTGELFF. The full variable domain, its missing parts supplied by reference TRBV7-9 and TRBJ2-2, is DTGVSQNPRHKITKRGQNVTFRCDPISEHNRLYWYRQTLGQGPEFLTYFQNEAQLEKSRLLSDRFSAERPKGSFSTLEIQRTEQGDSAMYLCASSLTQGAGTGELFFGEGSRLTVL.

V is TRBV6-5 and J is TRBJ2-1; D perhaps matches TRBD2 (6 bases). The CDR3 sequence is 14 residues long. The germline V gene encodes CDR1 MNHEY and CDR2 SVGAGI. Deletions cut 5 bases from V and 3 bases from J, with 11 bases between. The CDR3 DNA reads TGTGCCAGCAGTCAGTGGACTAACTACAATGAGCAGTTCTTC. Residues: CASSQWTNYNEQFF.

The sample holds one count of this clone. This chain links TRBV10-3 with TRBJ2-7; possibly TRBD2 for D (6 bases). The CDR3 length is 14 residues. Trimming pared 2 bases from V and 3 bases from J, leaving 11 bases between. Germline loops: CDR1 ENHRY, CDR2 SYGVKD. CDR3 amino acids: CAISEAGRSYEQYF. CDR3 DNA sequence: TGTGCCATCAGTGAGGCGGGGAGGAGCTACGAGCAGTACTTC.

V and J are TRBV4-2 and TRBJ1-1, with D possibly TRBD1 on 6 matching bases. This CDR3 is built from 13 residues. Trimming stripped 5 bases from V and 1 base from J, with 8 bases between. Germline assignment: CDR1 LGHNA and CDR2 YNFKEQ. CDR3 bases: TGTGCCAGCAGCTCACAGGGGAACACTGAAGCTTTCTTT. The encoded protein is CASSSQGNTEAFF.

This chain joins TRBV2 and TRBJ2-2; D is ambiguous. Trimming took 5 bases from V and 8 from J, leaving 9 bases between them. This CDR3 comprises 12 residues. Germline V lookup: CDR1 SNHLY, CDR2 FYNNEI. The CDR3 DNA reads TGTGCCAGCAGTCTTTGGGCTGGGGAGCTGTTTTTT. The encoded protein is CASSLWAGELFF.

J is TRBJ2-3 and V is TRBV4-1, with D possibly called TRBD1 or TRBD2 (5 bases each). CDR3 length: 17 amino acids. The germline V gene encodes CDR1 MGHRA and CDR2 YSYEKL. With 3 bases removed from V and 8 bases from J, the gap between germline ends came to 24 bases. CDR3 nucleotide sequence: TGCGCCAGCAGCCAGGACACTAGGGGCCCTACCTTACTTACGCAGTATTTT. This codes for CASSQDTRGPTLLTQYF.